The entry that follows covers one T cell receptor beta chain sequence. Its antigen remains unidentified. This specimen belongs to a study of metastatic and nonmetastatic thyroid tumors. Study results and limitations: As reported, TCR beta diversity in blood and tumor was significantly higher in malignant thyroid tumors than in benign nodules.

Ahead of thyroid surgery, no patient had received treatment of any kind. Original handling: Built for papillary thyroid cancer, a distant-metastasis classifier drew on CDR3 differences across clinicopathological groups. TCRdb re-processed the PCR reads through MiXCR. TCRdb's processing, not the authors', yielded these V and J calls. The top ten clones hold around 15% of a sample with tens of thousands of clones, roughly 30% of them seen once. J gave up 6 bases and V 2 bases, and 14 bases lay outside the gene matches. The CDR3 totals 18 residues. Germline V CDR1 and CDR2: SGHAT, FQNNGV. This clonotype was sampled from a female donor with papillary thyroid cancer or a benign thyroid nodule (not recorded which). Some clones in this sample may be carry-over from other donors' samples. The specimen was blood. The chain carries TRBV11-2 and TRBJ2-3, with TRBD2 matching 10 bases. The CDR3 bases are TGTGCCAGCAGCTTACTTGGTCTAGCGGGAGACTTATCGGATACGCAGTATTTT. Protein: CASSLLGLAGDLSDTQYF.